This is a list of T cell receptor beta chains from one sample in a study of cytomegalovirus exposure and HLA in healthy donors. Clones were read by immunoSEQ multiplex PCR, and TCRdb kept only the in-frame ones, dropping some. In the table there are roughly 120,000 clones, approximately 81% of which are singletons. The sequenced sample consisted of PBMCs. All receptors come from a man aged 18 to 35 in good health and CMV-seronegative. Both conserved end residues are part of each CDR3. A D gene is named only where the DNA matches it firmly. Where a row states a size, it is once, few, many or the class of an expanded clone; other rows omit it.

TRBV7-8,TRBJ2-4,TRBD1,-,TGTGCCAGCAGCCCGGACAGGGTTTCCCAAAACATTCAGTACTTC,CASSPDRVSQNIQYF
TRBV7-9,TRBJ2-5,-,-,TGTGCCAGCAGCCCTGCTTACGCCTATGAGACCCAGTACTTC,CASSPAYAYETQYF
TRBV6-1,TRBJ1-5,-,-,TGTGCCAGCAGTGCCGGGCGGGGGAATCAGCCCCAGCATTTT,CASSAGRGNQPQHF
TRBV6-1,TRBJ1-1,-,-,TGTGCCAGCAGTGAAATCAGGGATACTGAAGCTTTCTTT,CASSEIRDTEAFF
TRBV5-1,TRBJ2-5,-,once,TGCGCCAGCAGCTTGGGGACTGTCGAGACCCAGTACTTC,CASSLGTVETQYF
TRBV30,TRBJ2-1,-,-,TGTGCCTGGAGTGTGGGCGGGCCCTACAATGAGCAGTTCTTC,CAWSVGGPYNEQFF
TRBV7-8,TRBJ2-7,-,-,TGTGCCAGCAGCTCCGGACTCGGCTCCTACGAGCAGTACTTC,CASSSGLGSYEQYF
TRBV11-3,TRBJ2-1,-,-,TGTGCCAGCAGCTTAGGTGCAGTCTCCTACAATGAGCAGTTCTTC,CASSLGAVSYNEQFF
TRBV30,TRBJ1-2,TRBD1,-,TGTGCCTGGATGGGGGGGGACAGGGATGGCTACACCTTC,CAWMGGDRDGYTF
TRBV19,TRBJ1-3,-,-,TGTGCCAGTAGTATAGAGCGACAGACTGGAAACACCATATATTTT,CASSIERQTGNTIYF
TRBV6-1,TRBJ2-7,TRBD2,-,TGTGCCAGCAGTGAAAAGTGGGGTAGCGGGTTGTCCTACGAGCAGTACTTC,CASSEKWGSGLSYEQYF
TRBV7-8,TRBJ1-1,TRBD1,-,TGTGCCAGCAGCTACTTGGGACAGGTGAACACTGAAGCTTTCTTT,CASSYLGQVNTEAFF
TRBV11-2,TRBJ2-7,TRBD2,-,TGTGCCAGCAGCTTAGTCGGGACTAGCGCCTCCTACGAGCAGTACTTC,CASSLVGTSASYEQYF
TRBV10-1,TRBJ1-1,-,-,TGCGCCAGCAGCCTACAGAGGAACACTGAAGCTTTCTTT,CASSLQRNTEAFF
TRBV30,TRBJ1-5,TRBD1,-,TGTGCCTCTGACAGGGGAAGCAATCAGCCCCAGCATTTT,CASDRGSNQPQHF
TRBV7-2,TRBJ2-1,-,-,TGTGCCAGCAGCGGCGACAGGACTTACAATGAGCAGTTCTTC,CASSGDRTYNEQFF
TRBV6-6,TRBJ1-1,TRBD1,-,TGTGCCAGCACCTCTGGGACAGGGGTGTACACTGAAGCTTTCTTT,CASTSGTGVYTEAFF
TRBV12-5,TRBJ2-5,TRBD1,-,TGTGCTAGCAGACAGGGGGTCCGGGAGACCCAGTACTTC,CASRQGVRETQYF
TRBV5-1,TRBJ2-5,TRBD1,-,TGCGCCAGCAGCTTTGGTGGACAGGGGGGAGAGACCCAGTACTTC,CASSFGGQGGETQYF
TRBV7-6,TRBJ2-3,TRBD1,few,TGTGCCAGCAGCTCCAGGGGGCGCATAGATACGCAGTATTTT,CASSSRGRIDTQYF
TRBV11-1,TRBJ2-5,-,-,TGTGCCAGCAGCCAACGGCCCCTGGGCATAGAGACCCAGTACTTC,CASSQRPLGIETQYF
TRBV7-8,TRBJ2-5,TRBD2,-,TGTGCCAGCAGCCAACGGGGGGGAGAGACCCAGTACTTC,CASSQRGGETQYF
TRBV10-3,TRBJ2-3,TRBD2,-,TGTGCCATCAGTCCAGGACTAGCCCCCCGGGAAGATACGCAGTATTTT,CAISPGLAPREDTQYF
TRBV28,TRBJ2-6,-,-,TGTGCCACGCTACATGGGGGCTCCGGGGCCAACGTCCTGACTTTC,CATLHGGSGANVLTF
TRBV19,TRBJ2-2,TRBD1,-,TGTGCCAGTAACGGACAGGGGAAGGCCGGGGAGCTGTTTTTT,CASNGQGKAGELFF
TRBV28,TRBJ2-5,TRBD2,-,TGTGCCAGCAGGGCACTAGCGGGAGTGAAGACCCAGTACTTC,CASRALAGVKTQYF
TRBV28,TRBJ2-1,-,-,TGTGCCAGCACCGGGAGAAACAATGAGCAGTTCTTC,CASTGRNNEQFF
TRBV6-5,TRBJ1-4,TRBD1,-,TGTGCCAGCAGGACAGGGTTTGAAAAACTGTTTTTT,CASRTGFEKLFF
TRBV7-2,TRBJ2-3,TRBD2,once,TGTGCCAGCAGCTTACGACTAGCGGGAGGGGATACGCAGTATTTT,CASSLRLAGGDTQYF
TRBV6-6,TRBJ1-1,-,few,TGTGCCAGCAGCCTCGGACAGACGGAAGCTTTCTTT,CASSLGQTEAFF
TRBV5-6,TRBJ2-1,-,-,TGTGCCAGCAGCTTGGCGGGTGAGCAGTTCTTC,CASSLAGEQFF
TRBV6-1,TRBJ2-2,TRBD1,few,TGTGCCAGCAGTACACAGGGGGCGGACACCGGGGAGCTGTTTTTT,CASSTQGADTGELFF
TRBV23-1,TRBJ1-4,-,-,TGCGCCAGCAGTCAATCGAACGTCTGGACAGCAAATGAAAAACTGTTTTTT,CASSQSNVWTANEKLFF
TRBV18,TRBJ1-6,TRBD1,-,TGTGCCAGCTCACCGGAAGGGACAGGAAATTCACCCCTCCACTTT,CASSPEGTGNSPLHF
TRBV19,TRBJ2-4,-,-,TGTGCCAGTAGCCGGACAGCTGAAAACATTCAGTACTTC,CASSRTAENIQYF
TRBV11-1,TRBJ2-3,-,-,TGTGCCAGCAGCTTGTCGGGACTCACAGATACGCAGTATTTT,CASSLSGLTDTQYF
TRBV6-5,TRBJ2-5,-,-,TGTGCCAGCACCCTCTCGGAGACCCAGTACTTC,CASTLSETQYF